This T cell receptor (beta chain) was profiled in a study of T cell responses to AZD1222 COVID-19 vaccine. TCRdb's copy holds only in-frame clones and misses some; the assay was immunoSEQ multiplex PCR. The data contain 120,000 or so clones, approximately 84% of them singletons. Findings and limits, study-wide: The span of vaccine-associated CD4 TCRs extended across spike, with dominance at 160-218 and 743-854.

The CDR3 spans 13 residues. CDR1 is LGHNA and CDR2 is YSLEER in the germline V gene. V was clipped by 3 bases and J by 6 bases, with 11 bases between them. Concerning this clone itself: Its antigen is not identified.

V and J are TRBV4-3 and TRBJ1-1, with D possibly TRBD1 on 6 matching bases. The source of this sequence is an adult in good health. The specimen was peripheral blood, collected on day 0 of AZD1222 vaccination. In nucleotides, the CDR3 is TGCGCCAGCAGCCAGTTCAGGGGCTCTGAAGCTTTCTTT. Protein product: CASSQFRGSEAFF.